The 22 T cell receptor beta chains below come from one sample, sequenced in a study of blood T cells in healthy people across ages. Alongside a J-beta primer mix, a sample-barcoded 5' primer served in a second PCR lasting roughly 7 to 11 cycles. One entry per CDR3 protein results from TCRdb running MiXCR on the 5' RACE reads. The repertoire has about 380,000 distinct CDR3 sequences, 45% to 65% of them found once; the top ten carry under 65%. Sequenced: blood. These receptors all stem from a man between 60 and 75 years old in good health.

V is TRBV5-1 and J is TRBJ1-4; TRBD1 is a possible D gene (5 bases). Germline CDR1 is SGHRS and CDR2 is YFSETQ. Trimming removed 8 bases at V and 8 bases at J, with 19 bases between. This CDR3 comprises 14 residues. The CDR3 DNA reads TGCGCCAGTACTACTAGGGGCTTCGGGGAAAAACTGTTTTTT. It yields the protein CASTTRGFGEKLFF.

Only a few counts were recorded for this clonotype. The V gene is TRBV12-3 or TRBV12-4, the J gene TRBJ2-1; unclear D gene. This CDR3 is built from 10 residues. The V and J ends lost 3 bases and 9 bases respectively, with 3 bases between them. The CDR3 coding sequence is TGTGCCAGCAGTTTGGGTGAGCAGTTCTTC. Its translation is CASSLGEQFF.

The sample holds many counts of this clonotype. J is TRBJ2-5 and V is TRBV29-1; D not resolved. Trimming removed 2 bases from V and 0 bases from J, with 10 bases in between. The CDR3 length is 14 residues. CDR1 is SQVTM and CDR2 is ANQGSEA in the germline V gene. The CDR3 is CSVERSSHQETQYF. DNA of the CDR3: TGCAGCGTTGAAAGGTCATCGCACCAAGAGACCCAGTACTTC.

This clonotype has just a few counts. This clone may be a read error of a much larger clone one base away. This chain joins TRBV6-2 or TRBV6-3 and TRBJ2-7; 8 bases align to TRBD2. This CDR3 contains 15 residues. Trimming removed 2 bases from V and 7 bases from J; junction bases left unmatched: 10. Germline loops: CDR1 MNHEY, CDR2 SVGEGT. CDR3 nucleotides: TGTGCCAGCAGTTACCGAGCGGGGGTAAACAATGAGCAGTACTTC. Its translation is CASSYRAGVNNEQYF.

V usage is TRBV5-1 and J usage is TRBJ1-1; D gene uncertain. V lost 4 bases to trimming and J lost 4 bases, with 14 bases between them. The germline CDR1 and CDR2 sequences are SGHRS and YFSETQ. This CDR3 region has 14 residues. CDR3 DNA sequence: TGCGCCAGCAGCCAAAACCAGGCTGGCACTGAAGCTTTCTTT. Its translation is CASSQNQAGTEAFF. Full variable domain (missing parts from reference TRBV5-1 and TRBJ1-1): KAGVTQTPRYLIKTRGQQVTLSCSPISGHRSVSWYQQTPGQGLQFLFEYFSETQRNKGNFPGRFSGRQFSNSRSEMNVSTLELGDSALYLCASSQNQAGTEAFFGQGTRLTVV.

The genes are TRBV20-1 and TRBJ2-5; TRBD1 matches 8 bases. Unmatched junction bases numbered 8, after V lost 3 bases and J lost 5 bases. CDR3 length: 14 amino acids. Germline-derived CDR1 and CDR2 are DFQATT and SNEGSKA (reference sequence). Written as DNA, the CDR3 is TGCAGTGCTAGTGCAGGGGGCCACGGGGAGACCCAGTACTTC. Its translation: CSASAGGHGETQYF.

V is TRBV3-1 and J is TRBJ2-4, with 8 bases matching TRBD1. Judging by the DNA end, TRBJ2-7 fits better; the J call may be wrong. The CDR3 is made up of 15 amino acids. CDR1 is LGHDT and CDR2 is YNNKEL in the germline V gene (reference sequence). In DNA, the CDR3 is TGTGCCAGCAGCGCCGAGACAGGGGTTCAAGGCGAGCAGTACTTC. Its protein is CASSAETGVQGEQYF.

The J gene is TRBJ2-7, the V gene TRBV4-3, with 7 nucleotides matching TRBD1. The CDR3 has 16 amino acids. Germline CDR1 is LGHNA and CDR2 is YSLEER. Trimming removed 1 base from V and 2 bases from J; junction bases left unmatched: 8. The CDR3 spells CASSQATQGVPYEQYF. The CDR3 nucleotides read TGCGCCAGCAGCCAAGCTACCCAGGGGGTTCCCTACGAGCAGTACTTC.

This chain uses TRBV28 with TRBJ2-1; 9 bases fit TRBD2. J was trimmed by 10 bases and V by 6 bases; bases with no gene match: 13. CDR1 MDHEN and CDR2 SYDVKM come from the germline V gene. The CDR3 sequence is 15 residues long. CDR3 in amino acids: CASRPTGLALSEQFF. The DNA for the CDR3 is TGTGCCAGCAGACCCACGGGACTAGCTTTATCCGAGCAGTTCTTC.

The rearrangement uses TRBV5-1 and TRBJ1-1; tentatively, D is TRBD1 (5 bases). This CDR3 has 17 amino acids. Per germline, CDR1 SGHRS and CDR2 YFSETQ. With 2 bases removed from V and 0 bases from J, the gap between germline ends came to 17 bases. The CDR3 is CASSLLGDHSLNTEAFF. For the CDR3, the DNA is TGCGCCAGCAGCTTATTGGGGGACCATTCGCTGAACACTGAAGCTTTCTTT.

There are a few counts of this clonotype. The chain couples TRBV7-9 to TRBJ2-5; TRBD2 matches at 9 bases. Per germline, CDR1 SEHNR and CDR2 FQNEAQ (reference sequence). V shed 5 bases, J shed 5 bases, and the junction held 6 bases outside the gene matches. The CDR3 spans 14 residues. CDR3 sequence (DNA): TGTGCCAGCAGCCAGCTAGCGGGGAGGGAGACCCAGTACTTC. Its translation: CASSQLAGRETQYF.

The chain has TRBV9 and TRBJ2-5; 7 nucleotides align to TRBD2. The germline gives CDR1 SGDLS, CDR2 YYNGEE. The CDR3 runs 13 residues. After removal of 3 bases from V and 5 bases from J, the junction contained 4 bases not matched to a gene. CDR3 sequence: CASSGALAETQYF. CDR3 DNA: TGTGCCAGCAGCGGAGCACTAGCGGAGACCCAGTACTTC.

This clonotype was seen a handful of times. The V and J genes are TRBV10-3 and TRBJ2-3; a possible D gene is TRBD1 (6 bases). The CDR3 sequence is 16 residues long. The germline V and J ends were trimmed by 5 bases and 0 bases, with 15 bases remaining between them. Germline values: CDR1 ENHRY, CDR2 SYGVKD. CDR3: CAISQDSPASTDTQYF. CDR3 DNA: TGTGCCATCAGTCAGGACAGCCCTGCTAGCACAGATACGCAGTATTTT.

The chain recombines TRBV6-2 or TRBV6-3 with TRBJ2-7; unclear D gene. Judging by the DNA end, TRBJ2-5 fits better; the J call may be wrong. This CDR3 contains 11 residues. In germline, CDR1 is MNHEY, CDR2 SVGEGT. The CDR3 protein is CASSYWGTQYF. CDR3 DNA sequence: TGTGCCAGCAGTTACTGGGGGACCCAGTACTTC.

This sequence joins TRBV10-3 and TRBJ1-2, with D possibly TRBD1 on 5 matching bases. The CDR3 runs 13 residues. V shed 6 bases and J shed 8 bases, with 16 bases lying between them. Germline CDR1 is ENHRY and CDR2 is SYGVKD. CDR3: CAISRDLGRGYTF. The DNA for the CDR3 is TGTGCCATCAGCCGGGACCTCGGAAGAGGCTACACCTTC.

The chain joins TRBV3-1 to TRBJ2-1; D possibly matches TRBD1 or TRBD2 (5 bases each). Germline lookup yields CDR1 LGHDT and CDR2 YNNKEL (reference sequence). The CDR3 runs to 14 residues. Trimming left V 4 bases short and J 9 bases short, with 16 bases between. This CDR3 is CASSPQGSQGEQFF. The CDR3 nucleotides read TGTGCCAGCAGCCCACAAGGGAGTCAGGGTGAGCAGTTCTTC.

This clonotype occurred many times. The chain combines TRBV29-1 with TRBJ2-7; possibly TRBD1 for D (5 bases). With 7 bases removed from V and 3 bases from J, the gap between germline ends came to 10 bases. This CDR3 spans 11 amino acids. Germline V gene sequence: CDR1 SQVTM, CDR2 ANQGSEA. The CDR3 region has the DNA TGCAGCGCGCGACAGCTCTACGAGCAGTACTTC. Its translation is CSARQLYEQYF.

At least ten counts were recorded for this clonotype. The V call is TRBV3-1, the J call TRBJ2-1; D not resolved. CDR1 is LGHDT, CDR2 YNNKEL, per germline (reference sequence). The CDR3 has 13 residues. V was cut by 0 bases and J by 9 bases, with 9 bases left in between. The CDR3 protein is CASSQESWSEQFF. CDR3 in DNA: TGTGCCAGCAGCCAAGAATCCTGGTCTGAGCAGTTCTTC.

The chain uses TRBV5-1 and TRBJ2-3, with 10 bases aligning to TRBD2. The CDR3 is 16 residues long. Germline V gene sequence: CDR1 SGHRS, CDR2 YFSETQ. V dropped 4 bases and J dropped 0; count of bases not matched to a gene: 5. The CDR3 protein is CASSVTSGASTDTQYF. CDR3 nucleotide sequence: TGCGCCAGCAGCGTAACTAGCGGGGCTAGCACAGATACGCAGTATTTT.

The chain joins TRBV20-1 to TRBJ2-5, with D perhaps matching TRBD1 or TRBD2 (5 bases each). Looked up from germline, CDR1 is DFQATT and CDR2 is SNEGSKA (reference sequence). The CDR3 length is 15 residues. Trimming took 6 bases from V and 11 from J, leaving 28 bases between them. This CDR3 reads CSAKRPGRRDNEQYF. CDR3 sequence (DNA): TGCAGTGCAAAGAGACCGGGACGCAGGGATAATGAGCAGTACTTC.

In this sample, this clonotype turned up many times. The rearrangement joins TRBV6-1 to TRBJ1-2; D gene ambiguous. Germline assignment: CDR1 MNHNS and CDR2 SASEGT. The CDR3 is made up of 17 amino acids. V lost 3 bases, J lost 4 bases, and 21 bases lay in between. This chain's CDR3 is CASSDLFGRRQGYGYTF. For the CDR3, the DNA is TGTGCCAGCAGTGACCTTTTTGGCAGGCGCCAAGGCTATGGCTACACCTTC.

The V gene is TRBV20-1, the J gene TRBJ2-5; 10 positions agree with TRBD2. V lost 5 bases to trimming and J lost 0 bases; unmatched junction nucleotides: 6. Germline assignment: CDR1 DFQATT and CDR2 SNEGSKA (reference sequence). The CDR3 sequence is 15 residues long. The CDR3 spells CSAFPLAGYQETQYF. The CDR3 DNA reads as TGCAGTGCTTTCCCACTAGCGGGGTACCAAGAGACCCAGTACTTC.